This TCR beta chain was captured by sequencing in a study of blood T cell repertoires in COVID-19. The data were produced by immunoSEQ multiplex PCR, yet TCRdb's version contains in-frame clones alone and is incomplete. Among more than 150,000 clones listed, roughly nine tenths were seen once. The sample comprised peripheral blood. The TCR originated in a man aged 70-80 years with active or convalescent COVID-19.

The CDR3: CASSPTSGNTGELFF. CDR3 coding DNA: TGTGCCAGCAGTCCTACTAGCGGGAACACCGGGGAGCTGTTTTTT. The chain recombines TRBV11-2 with TRBJ2-2; 8 bases fit TRBD2. This CDR3 contains 15 residues. CDR1 and CDR2 from the germline V gene are SGHAT and FQNNGV. The V gene end was trimmed by 6 bases and the J gene end by 1 base; junction bases not matched to a gene: 4.